This TCR beta chain was sequenced for a study of control samples from healthy donors and cancer patients. The CDR3 loop spans 11 amino acids. J was trimmed by 6 bases and V by 10 bases; bases with no gene match: 1. This clone came up once. Sequencing used immunoSEQ multiplex PCR; TCRdb keeps in-frame clones, though not all of them. The profile shows 150,000 to 180,000 clones, approximately 93% of them singletons. The receptor's source is a man between 40 and 49 years old in good health. The sequencing sample was made of blood. This sequence joins TRBV12-3 or TRBV12-4 and TRBJ2-2, with 8 bases fitting TRBD1. The CDR3 region has the DNA TGTGCCATACAGGGGGCCGGGGAGCTGTTTTTT. Residues: CAIQGAGELFF.